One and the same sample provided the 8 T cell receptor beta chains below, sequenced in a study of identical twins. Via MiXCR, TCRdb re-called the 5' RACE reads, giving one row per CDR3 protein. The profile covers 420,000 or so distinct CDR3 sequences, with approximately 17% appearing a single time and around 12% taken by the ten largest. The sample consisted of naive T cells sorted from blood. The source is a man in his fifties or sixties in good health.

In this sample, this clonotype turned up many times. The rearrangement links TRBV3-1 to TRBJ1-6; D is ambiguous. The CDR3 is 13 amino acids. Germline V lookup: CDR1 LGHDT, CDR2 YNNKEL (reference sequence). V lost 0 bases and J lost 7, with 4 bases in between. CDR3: CASSQEPNSPLHF. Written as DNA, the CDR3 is TGTGCCAGCAGCCAAGAGCCGAATTCACCCCTCCACTTT.

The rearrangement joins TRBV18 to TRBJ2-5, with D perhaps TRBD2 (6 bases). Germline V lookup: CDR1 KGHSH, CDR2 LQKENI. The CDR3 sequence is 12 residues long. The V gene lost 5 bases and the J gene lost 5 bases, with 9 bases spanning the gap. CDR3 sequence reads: CASSTGAETQYF. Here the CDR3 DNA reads TGTGCCAGCTCAACGGGAGCGGAGACCCAGTACTTC.

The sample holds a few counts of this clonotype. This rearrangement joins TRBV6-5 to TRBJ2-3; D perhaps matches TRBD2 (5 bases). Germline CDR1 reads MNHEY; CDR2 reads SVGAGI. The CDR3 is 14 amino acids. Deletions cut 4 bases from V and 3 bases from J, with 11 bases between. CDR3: CASSSSTTTDTQYF. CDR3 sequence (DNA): TGTGCCAGCAGTTCCTCGACTACTACAGATACGCAGTATTTT.

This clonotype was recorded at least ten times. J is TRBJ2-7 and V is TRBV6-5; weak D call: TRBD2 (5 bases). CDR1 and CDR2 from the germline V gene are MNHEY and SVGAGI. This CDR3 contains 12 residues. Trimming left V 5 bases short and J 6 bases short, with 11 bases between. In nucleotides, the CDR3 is TGTGCCAGCAGTGTGGGTGGAGGCGAGCAGTACTTC. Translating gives CASSVGGGEQYF.

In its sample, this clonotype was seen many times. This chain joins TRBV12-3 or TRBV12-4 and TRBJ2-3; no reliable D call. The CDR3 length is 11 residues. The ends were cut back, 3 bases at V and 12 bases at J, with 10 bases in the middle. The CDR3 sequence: CASSFLKSQYF. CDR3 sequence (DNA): TGTGCCAGCAGTTTTTTGAAAAGCCAGTATTTT.

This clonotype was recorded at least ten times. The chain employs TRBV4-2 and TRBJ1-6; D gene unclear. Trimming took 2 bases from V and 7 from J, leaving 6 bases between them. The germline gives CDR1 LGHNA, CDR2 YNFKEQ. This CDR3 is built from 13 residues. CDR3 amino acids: CASSQFFNSPLHF. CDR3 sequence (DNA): TGTGCCAGCAGCCAATTCTTCAATTCACCCCTCCACTTT.

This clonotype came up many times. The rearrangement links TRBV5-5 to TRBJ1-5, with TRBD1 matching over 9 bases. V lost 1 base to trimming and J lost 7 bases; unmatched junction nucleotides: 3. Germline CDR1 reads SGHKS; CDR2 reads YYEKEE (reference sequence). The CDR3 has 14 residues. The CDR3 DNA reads TGTGCCAGCAGCTTGACAGGGGGCGGGCAGCCCCAGCATTTT. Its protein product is CASSLTGGGQPQHF. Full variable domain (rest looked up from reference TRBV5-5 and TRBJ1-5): DAGVTQSPTHLIKTRGQQVTLRCSPISGHKSVSWYQQVLGQGPQFIFQYYEKEERGRGNFPDRFSARQFPNYSSELNVNALLLGDSALYLCASSLTGGGQPQHFGDGTRLSIL.

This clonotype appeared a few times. The DNA for the CDR3 is TGCGCCAGCAGCCAAAAGCAGTGGCGGGACTTTCAAGAGACCCAGTACTTC. Residues: CASSQKQWRDFQETQYF. J is TRBJ2-5 and V is TRBV4-1; possible D gene TRBD2, 6 bases. Germline values: CDR1 MGHRA, CDR2 YSYEKL. The CDR3 contains 17 residues. The V and J ends lost 2 bases and 2 bases respectively, with 18 bases between them.